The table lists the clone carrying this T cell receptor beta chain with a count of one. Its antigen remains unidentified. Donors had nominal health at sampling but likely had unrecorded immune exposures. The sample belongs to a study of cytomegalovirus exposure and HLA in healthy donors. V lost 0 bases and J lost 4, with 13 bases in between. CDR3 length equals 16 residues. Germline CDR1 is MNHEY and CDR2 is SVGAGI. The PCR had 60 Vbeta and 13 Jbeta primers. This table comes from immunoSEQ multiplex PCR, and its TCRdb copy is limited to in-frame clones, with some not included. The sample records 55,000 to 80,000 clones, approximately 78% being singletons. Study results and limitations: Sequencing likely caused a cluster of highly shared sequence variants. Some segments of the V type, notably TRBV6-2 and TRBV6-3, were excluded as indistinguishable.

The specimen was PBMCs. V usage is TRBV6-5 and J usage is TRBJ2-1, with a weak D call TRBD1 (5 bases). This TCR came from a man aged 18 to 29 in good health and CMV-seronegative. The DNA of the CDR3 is TGTGCCAGCAGTTACTCGACAGTGGTCACTTACAATGAGCAGTTCTTC. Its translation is CASSYSTVVTYNEQFF.